Here is one T cell receptor beta chain with its context. Looked up from germline, CDR1 is SGHVS and CDR2 is FNYEAQ. The CDR3 contains 16 residues. V was pared by 5 bases and J by 0 bases, with 14 bases between. This specimen comes from a study of OX40 agonist ivuxolimab in advanced cancers. TCRdb keeps only in-frame clones here, not all; method: immunoSEQ multiplex PCR. The table has approximately 40,000 clones, more than 75% seen once. Sequences were derived from CD4+ or CD8+ T cells sorted from blood, sampled in a trial of the OX40 agonist ivuxolimab. The V gene is TRBV7-6, the J gene TRBJ2-4; TRBD2 is a possible D gene (5 bases). The sequence was obtained from an adult with an advanced solid tumor such as melanoma, head and neck, liver or kidney cancer. CDR3 loop: CASSPSSLLAKNIQYF. Written as DNA, the CDR3 is TGTGCCAGCAGCCCCTCTAGCCTTCTAGCCAAAAACATTCAGTACTTC.